The clone carrying this T cell receptor (beta chain) has just a few counts. The data derive from a study of blood T cells in healthy people across ages. The V and J ends lost 1 base and 6 bases respectively, with 10 bases between them. This CDR3 is built from 14 residues. Looked up from germline, CDR1 is SEHNR and CDR2 is FQNEAQ (reference sequence). Sample-barcoded 5' priming and a J-beta primer mix drove a second PCR of roughly 7 to 11 cycles. Every molecule of cDNA carried a tag from a template-switch adaptor with 12 random nucleotides. MiXCR was run by TCRdb on the 5' RACE reads, yielding one entry per CDR3 protein. This repertoire shows around 1,000,000 distinct CDR3 sequences, around 25% found once; its top ten account for approximately 0.75%. Each sample yielded at least 6 micrograms of PBMC total RNA. These records were also assigned to another study, of T cells of mothers and their children. As reported in that work: Each child contributed 2.5 million to 3.5 million TCR beta CDR3 reads, while each mother contributed over 8 million.

The genes are TRBV7-9 and TRBJ2-1; D is unclear. The sample consisted of blood. This clonotype was obtained from a girl aged 2 to 9 in good health. This CDR3 is CASSLERVGNEQFF. CDR3 DNA: TGTGCCAGCAGCTTAGAAAGGGTCGGCAATGAGCAGTTCTTC.